These 21 T cell receptor beta chains were sequenced from one sample in a study of T cell responses to AZD1222 COVID-19 vaccine. Repertoires were generated with immunoSEQ multiplex PCR, while TCRdb's copy carries only in-frame clones and drops some. The sample lists 99,000 or so clones, over 75% occurring once. Sample: peripheral blood, taken on day 0 of AZD1222 vaccination. These receptors originate from an adult in good health.

The CDR3 is CSVQGNGGYTF. The DNA of the CDR3 is TGCAGCGTTCAGGGAAATGGTGGCTACACCTTC. This chain connects TRBV29-1 to TRBJ1-2; D might be TRBD1 (5 bases). The CDR3 sequence is 11 residues long. V was shortened by 5 bases and J by 7 bases, with 11 bases between the two germline ends. Germline V CDR1 and CDR2: SQVTM, ANQGSEA. The full variable domain, its missing parts supplied by reference TRBV29-1 and TRBJ1-2, is SAVISQKPSRDICQRGTSLTIQCQVDSQVTMMFWYRQQPGQSLTLIATANQGSEATYESGFVIDKFPISRPNLTFSTLTVSNMSPEDSSIYLCSVQGNGGYTFGSGTRLTVV.

The chain uses TRBV5-1 and TRBJ1-1, with D tentatively TRBD1 (6 bases). Germline CDR1 reads SGHRS; CDR2 reads YFSETQ. The CDR3 has 13 residues. Trimming shortened V by 3 bases and J by 5 bases, and 11 bases separated the two germline ends. CDR3 nucleotide sequence: TGCGCCAGCAGCTCGGACAGTGGGACTGAAGCTTTCTTT. Translated: CASSSDSGTEAFF.

This clone was observed once. V is TRBV25-1 and J is TRBJ1-4; the D is unclear. The CDR3 contains 13 residues. Deletions cut 5 bases from V and 7 bases from J, with 11 bases between. Germline V gene lookup returns CDR1 MGHDK and CDR2 SYGVNS. The CDR3: CASSPGRPEKLFF. In DNA, the CDR3 is TGTGCCAGCAGTCCGGGAAGACCTGAAAAACTGTTTTTT.

DNA of the CDR3: TGTGCCAGCAGTTTATACCCCTACAATGAGCAGTTCTTC. Residues: CASSLYPYNEQFF. V usage is TRBV27 and J usage is TRBJ2-1; D gene unclear. CDR1 MNHEY and CDR2 SMNVEV come from the germline V gene (reference sequence). The CDR3 contains 13 residues. Trimming removed 1 base at V and 2 bases at J, with 3 bases between.

The genes are TRBV10-2 and TRBJ2-2; possibly TRBD2 for D (6 bases). Germline CDR1 and CDR2: WSHSY and SAAADI. V lost 6 bases to trimming and J lost 4 bases, with 21 bases between them. The CDR3 consists of 17 residues. The CDR3 loop reads CASRASGTALVTGELFF. CDR3 in DNA: TGCGCCAGCAGAGCATCCGGGACTGCTTTGGTCACCGGGGAGCTGTTTTTT.

This clone occurred once. The rearrangement uses TRBV24-1 and TRBJ2-1, with D possibly being TRBD1 (6 bases). Trimming took 4 bases from V and 6 from J, leaving 21 bases between them. Germline-derived CDR1 and CDR2 are KGHDR and SFDVKD. The CDR3 contains 17 residues. CDR3 nucleotides: TGTGCCACCAGTGACCTGACGGGACAACTTGAAAGCAATGAGCAGTTCTTC. Translating gives CATSDLTGQLESNEQFF.

This rearrangement joins TRBV3-1 (or the pseudogene TRBV3-2) to TRBJ2-7; D remains unclear. V lost 0 bases and J 5 bases, leaving 17 bases between the germline ends. Germline V gene lookup returns CDR1 LGHDT and CDR2 YNNKEL (reference sequence). The CDR3 runs to 16 residues. The CDR3 DNA is TGTGCCAGCAGCCAAGAGGAAACCGGGTCCCGGGACGAGCAGTACTTC. Its translation: CASSQEETGSRDEQYF.

The CDR3 DNA reads as TGCGCCAGCAGGTTATCCCCCGGACTCTCGGGCGGGGAGCTGTTTTTT. Protein product: CASRLSPGLSGGELFF. The chain links TRBV5-1 to TRBJ2-2; weak D call: TRBD2 (5 bases). Per the germline V gene, CDR1 is SGHRS and CDR2 is YFSETQ. The CDR3 is 16 residues long. V gave up 5 bases and J gave up 7 bases, with 21 bases separating them.

The chain joins TRBV10-3 to TRBJ2-7; tentative D call: TRBD1 (6 bases). Germline V gives CDR1 ENHRY, CDR2 SYGVKD. Deletions cut 5 bases from V and 0 bases from J, with 8 bases between. CDR3 length: 13 amino acids. CDR3 loop: CAISWGHSYEQYF. The CDR3 DNA reads as TGTGCCATCAGTTGGGGGCACTCCTACGAGCAGTACTTC.

The chain uses TRBV7-9 and TRBJ2-6; D might be TRBD1 (6 bases). Germline V CDR1 and CDR2: SEHNR, FQNEAQ (reference sequence). The CDR3 has 19 amino acids. V was pared by 1 base and J by 0 bases, with 16 bases between. This chain's CDR3 is CASSLGPTGSLSGANVLTF. In nucleotides, the CDR3 is TGTGCCAGCAGCTTAGGCCCGACAGGTTCCCTCTCTGGGGCCAACGTCCTGACTTTC. The full variable domain, its missing parts supplied by reference TRBV7-9 and TRBJ2-6, is DTGVSQNPRHKITKRGQNVTFRCDPISEHNRLYWYRQTLGQGPEFLTYFQNEAQLEKSRLLSDRFSAERPKGSFSTLEIQRTEQGDSAMYLCASSLGPTGSLSGANVLTFGAGSRLTVL.

The V and J genes are TRBV9 and TRBJ1-3; TRBD1 matches at 9 bases. This CDR3 is 18 amino acids long. J gave up 4 bases and V 3 bases, and 14 bases lay outside the gene matches. The germline V gene encodes CDR1 SGDLS and CDR2 YYNGEE. CDR3 protein: CASSGRVGQGKKGNTIYF. The CDR3 DNA sequence: TGTGCCAGCAGCGGACGTGTGGGACAGGGAAAAAAAGGAAACACCATATATTTT. Complete variable domain (other parts from reference TRBV9 and TRBJ1-3): DSGVTQTPKHLITATGQRVTLRCSPRSGDLSVYWYQQSLDQGLQFLIQYYNGEERAKGNILERFSAQQFPDLHSELNLSSLELGDSALYFCASSGRVGQGKKGNTIYFGEGSWLTVV.

The V and J genes are TRBV5-4 and TRBJ2-3; 11 bases agree with TRBD2. Trimming cost V 0 bases and J 4 bases; bases outside gene matches: 4. From germline, CDR1 is SGHNT and CDR2 YYREEE (reference sequence). The CDR3 has 16 residues. CDR3 in DNA: TGTGCCAGCAGCTTGGCGACTAGCGGGGTGGCAGATACGCAGTATTTT. Protein product: CASSLATSGVADTQYF.

As for this clone: Sequence at one end of the junction differs from germline and may be a read error. The chain is built from TRBV12-3 or TRBV12-4 and TRBJ1-3; the D gene is possibly TRBD1 (5 bases). The CDR3 is made up of 10 amino acids. The CDR3 sequence: CASSSGRDDF. CDR3 DNA: TGTGCCAGCAGTTCGGGCCGGGACGATTTT.

This clone was recorded once. The chain links TRBV18 to TRBJ2-2; 7 nucleotides match TRBD2. CDR3 size: 17 residues. Germline-derived CDR1 and CDR2 are KGHSH and LQKENI. J gave up 6 bases and V 0 bases, and 10 bases lay outside the gene matches. The CDR3 DNA sequence: TGTGCCAGCTCACCACCAAACCCGGGGGGAACTTCCGGGGAGCTGTTTTTT. As protein: CASSPPNPGGTSGELFF.

The chain couples TRBV5-1 to TRBJ1-4, with 10 bases aligning to TRBD1. V was clipped by 3 bases and J by 8 bases; unmatched bases: 4. Germline CDR1 and CDR2: SGHRS and YFSETQ. The CDR3 loop spans 14 amino acids. The CDR3 protein is CASSSDRGREKLFF. The CDR3 DNA reads as TGCGCCAGCAGCTCAGACAGGGGGCGGGAAAAACTGTTTTTT.

The gene calls are TRBV6-5 and TRBJ2-7; 8 bases map to TRBD1. Germline V gene sequence: CDR1 MNHEY, CDR2 SVGAGI. V dropped 7 bases and J dropped 6; count of bases not matched to a gene: 5. The CDR3 runs to 12 residues. CDR3 loop: CASTGQGLEQYF. In nucleotides, the CDR3 is TGTGCCAGCACCGGACAGGGACTCGAGCAGTACTTC.

For the CDR3, the DNA is TGTGCCAGCAGCCCGACGAGACAGGGCGGCTACACCTTC. It codes for CASSPTRQGGYTF. The chain has TRBV7-3 and TRBJ1-2, with 7 bases lining up with TRBD1. CDR1 is SGHTA, CDR2 FQGTGA, per germline. The CDR3 spans 13 residues. V dropped 5 bases and J dropped 8; count of bases not matched to a gene: 8.

The chain joins TRBV27 to TRBJ1-1; no clear D. Germline V gives CDR1 MNHEY, CDR2 SMNVEV (reference sequence). There are 14 residues in the CDR3. Trimming removed 3 bases from V and 1 base from J, with 9 bases in between. The CDR3 sequence is CASSFSLGNTEAFF. CDR3 sequence (DNA): TGTGCCAGCAGTTTTTCGCTGGGGAACACTGAAGCTTTCTTT.

The chain links TRBV27 to TRBJ1-2; 7 positions match TRBD1. Germline loops: CDR1 MNHEY, CDR2 SMNVEV (reference sequence). The CDR3 loop spans 16 amino acids. The V segment lost 1 base and the J segment 0 bases; nucleotides outside the gene matches: 5. The CDR3, as DNA: TGTGCCAGCAGTTTATTGGGGACAGCCTCTAACTATGGCTACACCTTC. Translating it yields CASSLLGTASNYGYTF.

The genes are TRBV9 and TRBJ2-1; 7 nucleotides agree with TRBD1. V gave up 3 bases and J gave up 5 bases; unmatched junction bases: 5. Looked up from germline, CDR1 is SGDLS and CDR2 is YYNGEE. The CDR3 has 14 amino acids. The CDR3 nucleotides are TGTGCCAGCAGCGCCGGGACAGCTAACAATGAGCAGTTCTTC. This translates into CASSAGTANNEQFF.

This chain joins TRBV10-1 and TRBJ1-1; 7 bases are a match to TRBD1. J gave up 2 bases and V 0 bases, and 3 bases lay outside the gene matches. The CDR3 runs 15 residues. Looked up from germline, CDR1 is WNHNN and CDR2 is SYGVQD (reference sequence). The CDR3 reads CASSESPGGNTEAFF. The CDR3 nucleotides are TGCGCCAGCAGTGAGTCCCCAGGGGGAAACACTGAAGCTTTCTTT.